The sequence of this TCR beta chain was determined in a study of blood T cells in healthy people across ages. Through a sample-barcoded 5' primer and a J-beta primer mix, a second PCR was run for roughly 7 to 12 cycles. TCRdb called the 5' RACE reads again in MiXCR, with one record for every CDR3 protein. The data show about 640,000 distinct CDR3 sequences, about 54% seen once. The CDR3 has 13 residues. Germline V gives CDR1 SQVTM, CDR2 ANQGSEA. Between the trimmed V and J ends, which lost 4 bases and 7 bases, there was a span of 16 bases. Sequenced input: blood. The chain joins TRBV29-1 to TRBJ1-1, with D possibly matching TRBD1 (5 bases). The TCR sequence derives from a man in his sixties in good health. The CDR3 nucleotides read TGCAGCGTTGTAGAAGGGATTGACAGTGAAGCTTTCTTT. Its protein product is CSVVEGIDSEAFF.